One sample yielded the 4 T cell receptor beta chains listed below, sequenced in a study of T cell clonotyping in hematopoietic cell transplantation. Some clones are missing from TCRdb's copy, which holds only in-frame ones; the method was immunoSEQ multiplex PCR. The sample holds roughly 11,000 clones, nearly 90% seen once. Sequencing was done on a sample of peripheral blood mononuclear cells. The receptors stem from a human donor who either received an allogeneic hematopoietic cell transplant for a myeloid malignancy or was a related donor (not recorded which). Some clones in this sample may be carry-over from other donors' samples.

This clone appeared a single time. This chain uses TRBV7-2 with TRBJ1-5; D is unresolved. CDR3 length: 13 amino acids. The germline V and J ends were trimmed by 6 bases and 0 bases, with 6 bases remaining between them. Germline CDR1 and CDR2: SGHTA and FQGNSA. CDR3 sequence reads: CASSFYSNQPQHF. The CDR3 DNA follows: TGTGCCAGCAGTTTCTATAGCAATCAGCCCCAGCATTTT.

V gene TRBV9 combines with J gene TRBJ2-1; D is possibly TRBD1 or TRBD2 (5 bases each). CDR3 length: 16 amino acids. The V end lost 0 bases, the J end lost 7 bases, and 17 bases lay between the germline ends. From germline, CDR1 is SGDLS and CDR2 YYNGEE. The CDR3 here is CASSVEGLGVKNEQFF. The CDR3, as DNA: TGTGCCAGCAGCGTAGAAGGCCTGGGGGTTAAGAATGAGCAGTTCTTC.

The V gene is TRBV19, the J gene TRBJ2-7; 7 bases are a match to TRBD1. The CDR3 length is 14 residues. V was clipped by 1 base and J by 3 bases; unmatched bases: 3. The germline CDR1 and CDR2 sequences are LNHDA and SQIVND (reference sequence). In nucleotides, the CDR3 is TGTGCCAGTAGTATAGGGGGACAGCTCTACGAGCAGTACTTC. Translating it yields CASSIGGQLYEQYF.

The V and J genes are TRBV6-1 and TRBJ1-6, with D tentatively TRBD1 (5 bases). CDR1 and CDR2 from the germline V gene are MNHNS and SASEGT. CDR3 length equals 15 residues. V lost 2 bases and J 8 bases, leaving 13 bases between the germline ends. The CDR3 loop is CASSEYGPGDSPLHF. As DNA, the CDR3 is TGTGCCAGCAGTGAATATGGTCCGGGGGATTCACCCCTCCACTTT.